Listed below are T cell receptor beta chains from one sample, sequenced in a study of early T cells in non-severe SARS-CoV-2 infection. MiXCR, applied by TCRdb to the 5' RACE reads, yields one record per CDR3 protein. The sample lists around 94,000 distinct CDR3 sequences, less than 15% occurring once. What was sequenced was whole blood. The receptors shown here come from an adult who was a healthcare worker with PCR-confirmed SARS-CoV-2 infection or an uninfected control (not recorded which). Each CDR3 is given with its conserved first and last residue. A D gene is named only where the DNA matches it firmly. Clone size is given for some rows only: seen once, a few or many times, or a class if the clone is expanded.

V,J,D,size,DNA,CDR3
TRBV10-3,TRBJ2-3,-,-,TGTGCCATCGCCAGTACCACAGATACGCAGTATTTT,CAIASTTDTQYF
TRBV5-1,TRBJ2-1,TRBD1,-,TGCGCCAGCAGCTTAGCAACGGACAGGGGCAATGAGCAGTTCTTC,CASSLATDRGNEQFF
TRBV5-6,TRBJ2-3,TRBD2,-,TGTGCCAGCAGCTTGTTGACTAGCTCTAAAGTTACGCAGTATTTT,CASSLLTSSKVTQYF
TRBV5-1,TRBJ1-4,TRBD1,-,TGCGCCAGCAGCGGTTCCGGGACAGACAATGAAAAACTGTTTTTT,CASSGSGTDNEKLFF
TRBV5-1,TRBJ2-3,-,once,TGCGCCAGCAGCTTGCGTTTGGGCACAGATACGCAGTATTTT,CASSLRLGTDTQYF
TRBV10-3,TRBJ2-1,-,-,TGTGCCACCACCCAGGGCTCTTCCTACAATGAGCAGTTCTTC,CATTQGSSYNEQFF
TRBV28,TRBJ1-3,-,once,TGTGCCAGCGTTTCTTCTGGAAACACCATATATTTT,CASVSSGNTIYF
TRBV10-3,TRBJ2-5,TRBD2,-,TGTGCCATCTCACTAAGGACTAGCGGAGGCCCGGAGACCCAGTACTTC,CAISLRTSGGPETQYF
TRBV19,TRBJ2-5,-,-,TGTGCCAGTAGTCCGACAGGAGCGGTGGAGACCCAGTACTTC,CASSPTGAVETQYF
TRBV6-5,TRBJ1-3,-,few,TGTGCCAGCAGCCATCTAATGGGGCTAATAGCAGGAAACACCATATATTTT,CASSHLMGLIAGNTIYF
TRBV11-2,TRBJ2-3,TRBD1,many,TGTGCCAGCAGCCAGACAGGGGGTCTCACAGATACGCAGTATTTT,CASSQTGGLTDTQYF
TRBV12-3/TRBV12-4,TRBJ1-5,-,-,TGTGCCAGCACCCTCAGACCGACCAGCGATCAGCCCCAGCATTTT,CASTLRPTSDQPQHF
TRBV2,TRBJ2-5,TRBD2,-,TGTGCCAGCGCAGGACTAGCGGTTCAAGAGACCCAGTACTTC,CASAGLAVQETQYF
TRBV9,TRBJ2-3,-,few,TGTGCCAGCAGCGTAGATGCGGCTACCACAGATACGCAGTATTTT,CASSVDAATTDTQYF
TRBV7-6,TRBJ2-3,-,-,TGTGCCAGCAGCTTAGCAGGCCAAGCAGATACGCAGTATTTT,CASSLAGQADTQYF
TRBV5-1,TRBJ2-1,-,few,TGCGCCAGCAGCCCCTACAACGACAATGAGCAGTTCTTC,CASSPYNDNEQFF
TRBV28,TRBJ2-5,-,-,TGTGCCAGCGTAGCCGAAGAGACCCAGTACTTC,CASVAEETQYF
TRBV7-3,TRBJ2-1,-,few,TGTGCCAGCAGCTCAGCGGGTGGGGGCTACAATGAGCAGTTCTTC,CASSSAGGGYNEQFF
TRBV5-6,TRBJ1-6,-,many,TGTGCCAGCAGCTCATTAGGGGTAAAACCCCTCCACTTT,CASSSLGVKPLHF
TRBV25-1,TRBJ1-6,TRBD1,-,TGTGCCAGCACCCACGGGACAGAGAATTCACCCCTCCACTTT,CASTHGTENSPLHF
TRBV20-1,TRBJ1-5,-,-,TGCAGTGCTAGAATGGGCCCCAACAATCAGCCCCAGCATTTT,CSARMGPNNQPQHF
TRBV9,TRBJ1-4,-,few,TGTGCCAGCAGCCCCCAAGGACGGACGTCAAATGAAAAACTGTTTTTT,CASSPQGRTSNEKLFF
TRBV28,TRBJ2-2,-,many,TGTGCCAGCAGGGGTGGTGTATTCCCCGGGGAGCTGTTTTTT,CASRGGVFPGELFF
TRBV4-1,TRBJ2-7,-,-,TGCGCCAGCAGCCAAGGGGCCCCTGATTACGAGCAGTACTTC,CASSQGAPDYEQYF
TRBV4-1,TRBJ2-2,TRBD2,few,TGCGCCAGCAGCCAAGGACTAGCGGCGAACACCGGGGAGCTGTTTTTT,CASSQGLAANTGELFF
TRBV5-6,TRBJ2-2,-,-,TGTGCCAGCCGTGGAGGGATTAACACCGGGGAGCTGTTTTTT,CASRGGINTGELFF
TRBV28,TRBJ2-5,-,few,TGTGCCAGCAAGGGTTATAGGGACCAAGAGACCCAGTACTTC,CASKGYRDQETQYF
TRBV12-5,TRBJ2-1,-,few,TGTGCTAGTGGTTCGCCCGGCGAGGGAAGGGATGAGCAGTTCTTC,CASGSPGEGRDEQFF
TRBV7-6,TRBJ2-2,TRBD1,many,TGTGCCAGCAGTTCCAGACAGGGTTGGCCCGGGGAGCTGTTTTTT,CASSSRQGWPGELFF
TRBV11-2,TRBJ2-1,-,many,TGTGCCAGCAGCTCTCGCGACTTAAACGCCTACAATGAGCAGTTCTTC,CASSSRDLNAYNEQFF
TRBV11-2,TRBJ2-2,-,few,TGTGCCAGCAGCTTACCCCTAAGGGCCGGGGAGCTGTTTTTT,CASSLPLRAGELFF